What follows describes a single T cell receptor (beta chain). The antigen remains unidentified. This entry belongs to a study of cytomegalovirus exposure and HLA in healthy donors. Study-wide results and caveats: Later analysis associated a missense DCLRE1C variant with TCR beta V- and J-gene trimming. In a later analysis, parvovirus B19, influenza, CMV and Epstein-Barr virus appeared linked to several top co-occurrence clusters. Earlier results showed most TCR beta V segments being productive about 90% or about 30% of the time.

The PCR employed 60 Vbeta primers together with 13 Jbeta primers. The method was immunoSEQ multiplex PCR; TCRdb's version includes in-frame clones alone and lacks a portion of them. The sample has around 91,000 clones; 64% are singletons. From germline, CDR1 is MGHDK and CDR2 SYGVNS. V was clipped by 7 bases and J by 5 bases; unmatched bases: 14. The CDR3 consists of 15 residues. The chain uses TRBV25-1 and TRBJ2-7; 7 bases agree with TRBD2. The TCR sequence derives from a man in his 60s in good health and CMV-seronegative. Sequencing used PBMCs. CDR3 DNA sequence: TGTGCCAGCAACTCCCCGGGACCCCGGGGGGACGAGCAGTACTTC. It specifies CASNSPGPRGDEQYF.